The T cell receptor beta chain described here comes from a study of blood T cell repertoires in COVID-19. Here immunoSEQ multiplex PCR was the method, and the copy in TCRdb shows in-frame clones only, minus some. This table holds approximately 240,000 clones, under 85% found once. Germline V gene sequence: CDR1 MNHNY, CDR2 SVGAGI (reference sequence). CDR3 length: 14 amino acids. Trimming took 0 bases from V and 7 from J, leaving 12 bases between them. The receptor was derived from a woman aged 30 to 39 with COVID-19, enrolled during active disease. The sequenced sample consisted of peripheral blood. The rearrangement uses TRBV6-6 and TRBJ1-2; D uncertain. CDR3 nucleotide sequence: TGTGCCAGCAGTTACTCGGACGAAGCGGTTGGCTACACCTTC. Amino acid sequence: CASSYSDEAVGYTF.